These 21 T cell receptor beta chains share one sample of origin, sequenced in a study of cytomegalovirus exposure and HLA in healthy donors. It was with 60 Vbeta and 13 Jbeta primers that the PCR ran. Sequencing used immunoSEQ multiplex PCR; TCRdb keeps in-frame clones, though not all of them. The table has 120,000 to 150,000 clones, around three quarters seen once; the top ten hold approximately 1.8%. The sample consisted of PBMCs. Every receptor here comes from a man in his forties in good health and CMV-seronegative.

The chain links TRBV27 to TRBJ2-3, with 8 bases matching TRBD1. V dropped 2 bases and J dropped 2; count of bases not matched to a gene: 12. The CDR3 is 18 amino acids. Germline assignment: CDR1 MNHEY and CDR2 SMNVEV (reference sequence). This chain's CDR3 is CASSLQSPRDRITDTQYF. For the CDR3, the DNA is TGTGCCAGCAGTTTACAGTCCCCCCGGGACAGGATCACAGATACGCAGTATTTT.

This rearrangement joins TRBV7-9 to TRBJ1-2; 7 positions match TRBD1. The CDR3 length is 15 residues. The V and J ends lost 5 bases and 4 bases, in that order; junction bases with no gene match: 10. From germline, CDR1 is SEHNR and CDR2 FQNEAQ (reference sequence). The CDR3 here is CASSPPGQWLYGYTF. The CDR3 DNA follows: TGTGCCAGCAGCCCTCCGGGACAGTGGCTCTATGGCTACACCTTC.

This sequence joins TRBV5-6 and TRBJ2-2; 10 positions agree with TRBD1. This CDR3 contains 17 residues. From germline, CDR1 is SGHDT and CDR2 YYEEEE. V lost 3 bases, J lost 6 bases, and 11 bases stayed unmatched. CDR3 loop: CASSWIGQGDLAGELFF. CDR3 bases: TGTGCCAGCAGCTGGATAGGACAGGGGGATCTGGCCGGGGAGCTGTTTTTT.

V usage is TRBV28 and J usage is TRBJ2-7, with a possible D match to TRBD2 (5 bases). The CDR3 has 14 amino acids. Between the trimmed V and J ends, which lost 5 bases and 5 bases, there was a span of 16 bases. CDR1 is MDHEN and CDR2 is SYDVKM in the germline V gene. The CDR3 region has the DNA TGTGCCAGCAGTGCCGAACTAGTTTCCAACGAGCAGTACTTC. Protein product: CASSAELVSNEQYF.

The CDR3 DNA reads TGTGCCAGCAGTCGGACAGGAAAGAAGGCTTTCTTT. This translates into CASSRTGKKAFF. This chain joins TRBV28 and TRBJ1-1; 7 positions agree with TRBD1. CDR1 is MDHEN, CDR2 SYDVKM, per germline. The CDR3 totals 12 residues. The J segment lost 11 bases and the V segment lost 5 bases, leaving 8 bases of the junction unmatched.

The chain combines TRBV5-4 with TRBJ2-7; possible D gene TRBD2, 6 bases. From germline, CDR1 is SGHNT and CDR2 YYREEE (reference sequence). CDR3 length: 14 amino acids. V was trimmed by 0 bases and J by 7 bases, leaving 14 bases between them. The chain's CDR3 is CASSLVTSPGEQYF. Written as DNA, the CDR3 is TGTGCCAGCAGCTTGGTTACTAGCCCCGGAGAGCAGTACTTC. Filled out from reference TRBV5-4 and TRBJ2-7, the complete variable domain reads ETGVTQSPTHLIKTRGQQVTLRCSSQSGHNTVSWYQQALGQGPQFIFQYYREEENGRGNFPPRFSGLQFPNYSSELNVNALELDDSALYLCASSLVTSPGEQYFGPGTRLTVT.

The gene calls are TRBV7-3 and TRBJ2-5; 7 nucleotides line up with TRBD2. V lost 2 bases to trimming and J lost 1 base; unmatched junction nucleotides: 4. The CDR3 loop spans 15 amino acids. Per germline, CDR1 SGHTA and CDR2 FQGTGA. CDR3 sequence reads: CASSLGAGVQETQYF. The DNA for the CDR3 is TGTGCCAGCAGCTTAGGGGCGGGGGTCCAAGAGACCCAGTACTTC. Full variable domain (missing parts from reference TRBV7-3 and TRBJ2-5): GAGVSQTPSNKVTEKGKYVELRCDPISGHTALYWYRQSLGQGPEFLIYFQGTGAADDSGLPNDRFFAVRPEGSVSTLKIQRTERGDSAVYLCASSLGAGVQETQYFGPGTRLLVL.

V is TRBV11-3 and J is TRBJ1-3; possible D gene TRBD1, 6 bases. Germline V gene data show CDR1 as SGHNT and CDR2 as YENEEA. The germline V and J ends were trimmed by 5 bases and 0 bases, with 8 bases remaining between them. This CDR3 is built from 14 residues. The CDR3: CASSPDSSGNTIYF. DNA for the CDR3: TGTGCCAGCAGCCCGGACAGCTCTGGAAACACCATATATTTT. Based on the CDR3 plus reference TRBV11-3 and TRBJ1-3, the full variable domain is EAGVVQSPRYKIIEKKQPVAFWCNPISGHNTLYWYLQNLGQGPELLIRYENEEAVDDSQLPKDRFSAERLKGVDSTLKIQPAELGDSAVYLCASSPDSSGNTIYFGEGSWLTVV.

The chain uses TRBV7-9 and TRBJ2-1, with 8 bases fitting TRBD2. Germline CDR1 reads SEHNR; CDR2 reads FQNEAQ (reference sequence). The CDR3 covers 15 residues. The junction had 14 bases not matched to a gene; V was cut back by 6 bases and J by 10 bases. CDR3 in amino acids: CASSLPGGPGREQFF. As DNA, the CDR3 is TGTGCCAGCAGTCTACCGGGAGGGCCGGGGCGGGAGCAGTTCTTC.

The J gene is TRBJ2-5, the V gene TRBV6-5; TRBD2 agrees at 11 bases. The CDR3 contains 15 residues. J gave up 1 base and V 4 bases, and 2 bases lay outside the gene matches. From germline, CDR1 is MNHEY and CDR2 SVGAGI. The CDR3: CASSSSGGTQETQYF. The DNA for the CDR3 is TGTGCCAGCAGTTCTAGCGGGGGGACCCAAGAGACCCAGTACTTC.

V usage is TRBV6-6 and J usage is TRBJ2-7, with D perhaps matching TRBD1 (8 bases). Trimming removed 5 bases from V and 7 bases from J, with 18 bases in between. Germline CDR1 is MNHNY and CDR2 is SVGAGI (reference sequence). The CDR3 loop spans 14 amino acids. CDR3 bases: TGTGCCAGCAGTAAACAGGGGGGGGGAAGTGAGCAGTACTTC. Translation gives CASSKQGGGSEQYF.

The CDR3 spells CASSLAGTVNTEAFF. Here the CDR3 DNA reads TGTGCCAGCAGCTTGGCCGGGACAGTAAACACTGAAGCTTTCTTT. The chain carries TRBV5-4 and TRBJ1-1, with 7 bases matching TRBD1. CDR3 length: 15 residues. Trimming took 0 bases from V and 2 from J; bases not matched to a gene: 4. Per germline, CDR1 SGHNT and CDR2 YYREEE (reference sequence).

This clone was found once. This chain joins TRBV19 and TRBJ2-3; no firm D call. This CDR3 has 12 amino acids. The germline V gene encodes CDR1 LNHDA and CDR2 SQIVND (reference sequence). The V gene lost 5 bases and the J gene lost 0 bases, with 3 bases spanning the gap. The CDR3, as DNA: TGTGCCAGTAGTCCTAGCACAGATACGCAGTATTTT. Its translation is CASSPSTDTQYF.

The J gene is TRBJ1-6, the V gene TRBV19, with 8 nucleotides matching TRBD1. The V gene end was trimmed by 6 bases and the J gene end by 6 bases; junction bases not matched to a gene: 7. CDR3 size: 15 residues. Germline loops: CDR1 LNHDA, CDR2 SQIVND (reference sequence). CDR3 sequence reads: CASSPRTGLNSPLHF. DNA for the CDR3: TGTGCCAGTAGCCCCCGGACAGGGCTTAATTCACCCCTCCACTTT.

This clone was picked up one time. This chain uses TRBV27 with TRBJ2-1, with 10 bases that match TRBD2. V shed 4 bases, J shed 7 bases, and the junction held 4 bases outside the gene matches. The CDR3 sequence is 14 residues long. CDR1 is MNHEY and CDR2 is SMNVEV in the germline V gene (reference sequence). Here the CDR3 reads CASSSAGGINEQFF. The CDR3 DNA sequence: TGTGCCAGCAGTTCAGCGGGAGGGATTAATGAGCAGTTCTTC.

This rearrangement joins TRBV27 to TRBJ1-5; D is uncertain. The V end was cut by 3 bases, the J end by 0 bases, with 9 bases between. The CDR3 is 15 residues long. Looked up from germline, CDR1 is MNHEY and CDR2 is SMNVEV (reference sequence). CDR3 in amino acids: CASSLGRYSNQPQHF. CDR3 nucleotides: TGTGCCAGCAGTTTGGGCAGGTATAGCAATCAGCCCCAGCATTTT.

This clone was counted a single time. In DNA, the CDR3 is TGCGCCAGCAGCTTGGCTAGGATGGGACAGGGTAGCCACGAGCAGTACTTC. This encodes CASSLARMGQGSHEQYF. The chain employs TRBV5-1 and TRBJ2-5; 9 bases are shared with TRBD1. The closer fit of TRBJ2-7 to the DNA end suggests the J call may be wrong. The CDR3 spans 17 residues. Germline V gene sequence: CDR1 SGHRS, CDR2 YFSETQ.

This chain links TRBV19 with TRBJ1-3; a weak D match, TRBD1 (6 bases). Germline CDR1 is LNHDA and CDR2 is SQIVND (reference sequence). V lost 3 bases to trimming and J lost 4 bases, with 13 bases between them. CDR3 size: 15 residues. CDR3 sequence: CASSIQQGFGNTIYF. In nucleotides, the CDR3 is TGTGCCAGTAGTATCCAACAGGGATTCGGAAACACCATATATTTT.

The chain couples TRBV5-5 to TRBJ1-2; TRBD1 aligns across 7 bases. V lost 8 bases and J lost 4; bases outside the gene matches: 11. This CDR3 region has 14 residues. Germline V lookup: CDR1 SGHKS, CDR2 YYEKEE (reference sequence). The CDR3 here is CASMETGQPYGYTF. The CDR3, as DNA: TGTGCCAGTATGGAAACGGGACAGCCCTATGGCTACACCTTC.

This sequence joins TRBV23-1 and TRBJ2-1; 7 bases line up with TRBD2. TRBV23-1 is placed among ORFs of uncertain function. This CDR3 spans 17 amino acids. V lost 2 bases and J lost 4; bases outside the gene matches: 11. CDR3 sequence: CASSQPTASGIYNEQFF. The CDR3 DNA follows: TGCGCCAGCAGTCAACCGACGGCTAGCGGAATATACAATGAGCAGTTCTTC.

In this sample, this clone turned up once. V is TRBV11-2 and J is TRBJ2-3; 9 nucleotides line up with TRBD2. V shed 8 bases, J shed 6 bases, and the junction held 9 bases outside the gene matches. The CDR3 covers 14 residues. In germline, CDR1 is SGHAT, CDR2 FQNNGV. CDR3 coding DNA: TGTGCCAGCTTGGCGGGAGGGGCGGGCGATACGCAGTATTTT. Protein sequence: CASLAGGAGDTQYF.